Included here is one T cell receptor beta chain sequence, with context. No antigen is known for it. The entry originates in a study of cytomegalovirus exposure and HLA in healthy donors. Study-level points and caveats: Sequencing probably produced one cluster of sequence variants that were highly shared.

V lost 6 bases to trimming and J lost 0 bases; unmatched junction nucleotides: 3. Germline lookup yields CDR1 MNHNS and CDR2 SASEGT. The CDR3 runs to 15 residues. 60 Vbeta and 13 Jbeta primers were used in PCR. TCRdb's copy holds only in-frame clones and misses some; the assay was immunoSEQ multiplex PCR. The specimen's table records 55,000 to 85,000 clones. The rearrangement links TRBV6-1 to TRBJ1-3; 9 positions match TRBD1. This sequence originates from a female donor in good health and CMV-seropositive. Sequenced sample: PBMCs. CDR3 loop: CASRPGQGSGNTIYF. Here the CDR3 DNA reads TGTGCCAGCAGGCCGGGACAGGGCTCTGGAAACACCATATATTTT.